Following are 19 T cell receptor beta chains from one sample sequenced in a study of blood T cell repertoires in COVID-19. Some clones are missing from TCRdb's copy, which holds only in-frame ones; the method was immunoSEQ multiplex PCR. The top ten hold about 2.5% of the sample, which has a few hundred thousand clones, about nine tenths seen once. What was sequenced was peripheral blood. These receptor sequences come from a person aged 18 to 29 with COVID-19, enrolled during active disease.

The V and J genes are TRBV27 and TRBJ2-1; D not certain. Trimming stripped 11 bases from V and 0 bases from J, with 14 bases between. CDR1 and CDR2 from the germline V gene are MNHEY and SMNVEV (reference sequence). CDR3 length: 14 amino acids. This chain's CDR3 is CAFILTISYNEQFF. CDR3 bases: TGTGCCTTTATTCTGACAATCTCCTACAATGAGCAGTTCTTC.

This rearrangement joins TRBV28 to TRBJ2-7; a possible D gene is TRBD2 (6 bases). CDR3 length: 16 residues. Germline CDR1 MDHEN, CDR2 SYDVKM. Trimming left V 6 bases short and J 7 bases short, with 25 bases between. The CDR3 DNA follows: TGTGCCAGCAGCACCATCCGGGACTCCACACCCGGGGAGCAGTACTTC. Its protein is CASSTIRDSTPGEQYF.

This rearrangement joins TRBV19 to TRBJ2-4; TRBD2 matches at 15 bases. The CDR3 runs 18 residues. CDR1 and CDR2 from the germline V gene are LNHDA and SQIVND (reference sequence). V lost 6 bases, J lost 6 bases, and 12 bases stayed unmatched. In DNA, the CDR3 is TGTGCCAGTAGCCGGGACAGCCCGGGACTAGCGGGGGGAAACATTCAGTACTTC. Its protein product is CASSRDSPGLAGGNIQYF.

The rearrangement joins TRBV19 to TRBJ2-6; no clear D. The V gene lost 9 bases and the J gene lost 3 bases, with 9 bases spanning the gap. Germline V gene lookup returns CDR1 LNHDA and CDR2 SQIVND (reference sequence). The CDR3 length is 13 residues. The CDR3 sequence: CASASGGANVLTF. The CDR3 DNA follows: TGTGCCAGCGCTTCGGGTGGGGCCAACGTCCTGACTTTC.

CDR3 amino acids: CASSSRVFSTAFF. Here the CDR3 DNA reads TGTGCCAGCAGTTCCCGGGTTTTCTCGACGGCTTTCTTT. V gene TRBV27 combines with J gene TRBJ1-1, with D unclear. Looked up from germline, CDR1 is MNHEY and CDR2 is SMNVEV (reference sequence). V was pared by 4 bases and J by 11 bases, with 17 bases between. The CDR3 runs 13 residues.

The chain uses TRBV9 and TRBJ1-3; 8 bases are shared with TRBD1. The germline CDR1 and CDR2 sequences are SGDLS and YYNGEE. The trim removed 7 bases at V and 3 bases at J, leaving 3 bases unmatched. This CDR3 contains 13 residues. The DNA of the CDR3 is TGTGCCAGCCAGACAGGGGATGGAAACACCATATATTTT. Translating gives CASQTGDGNTIYF.

The CDR3 coding sequence is TGTGCCAGCAGCCCCTCTATTGCGGAGACCCAGTACTTC. Amino acids: CASSPSIAETQYF. This chain joins TRBV7-3 and TRBJ2-5, with D unclear. The V gene lost 5 bases and the J gene lost 5 bases, with 12 bases spanning the gap. The CDR3 sequence is 13 residues long. Germline CDR1 reads SGHTA; CDR2 reads FQGTGA.

The genes are TRBV28 and TRBJ1-5; D remains unclear. From germline, CDR1 is MDHEN and CDR2 SYDVKM. The CDR3 has 13 amino acids. Trimming took off 1 base at V and 8 bases at J, with 9 bases between the two ends. The CDR3 DNA sequence: TGTGCCAGCAGTTTATCCGGGGTAAAGCCCCAGCATTTT. It translates to CASSLSGVKPQHF. Full variable domain (rest looked up from reference TRBV28 and TRBJ1-5): DVKVTQSSRYLVKRTGEKVFLECVQDMDHENMFWYRQDPGLGLRLIYFSYDVKMKEKGDIPEGYSVSREKKERFSLILESASTNQTSMYLCASSLSGVKPQHFGDGTRLSIL.

This chain joins TRBV25-1 and TRBJ1-5; possible D gene TRBD1, 5 bases. The CDR3 is 14 residues long. Germline values: CDR1 MGHDK, CDR2 SYGVNS. V lost 8 bases and J 0 bases, leaving 11 bases between the germline ends. This chain's CDR3 is CASGASDSNQPQHF. In DNA, the CDR3 is TGTGCCAGCGGGGCATCGGATAGCAATCAGCCCCAGCATTTT.

V and J are TRBV19 and TRBJ2-3; 8 bases are a match to TRBD2. The trim removed 4 bases at V and 5 bases at J, leaving 8 bases unmatched. The CDR3 covers 15 residues. Germline lookup yields CDR1 LNHDA and CDR2 SQIVND (reference sequence). Here the CDR3 DNA reads TGTGCCAGTAGTACCTTAGCGGGAACTAGAGATACGCAGTATTTT. This encodes CASSTLAGTRDTQYF. Full variable domain (remainder filled in from reference TRBV19 and TRBJ2-3): DGGITQSPKYLFRKEGQNVTLSCEQNLNHDAMYWYRQDPGQGLRLIYYSQIVNDFQKGDIAEGYSVSREKKESFPLTVTSAQKNPTAFYLCASSTLAGTRDTQYFGPGTRLTVL.

The chain recombines TRBV4-2 with TRBJ1-2; D may be TRBD1 (6 bases). Germline V lookup: CDR1 LGHNA, CDR2 YNFKEQ. V was clipped by 2 bases and J by 2 bases, with 18 bases between them. The CDR3 spans 17 residues. The CDR3 spells CASSQRLRGAENYGYTF. As DNA, the CDR3 is TGTGCCAGCAGCCAACGCCTTCGGGGGGCCGAAAACTATGGCTACACCTTC.

The chain carries TRBV5-5 and TRBJ1-2, with D perhaps matching TRBD1 (6 bases). The CDR3 runs 14 residues. Germline V gives CDR1 SGHKS, CDR2 YYEKEE (reference sequence). V was pared by 4 bases and J by 4 bases, with 14 bases between. The CDR3 sequence is CASSLYRDGYGYTF. The CDR3 nucleotides are TGTGCCAGCAGCCTATACAGGGACGGCTATGGCTACACCTTC.

This clone was seen only once. The chain has TRBV6-2 or TRBV6-3 and TRBJ1-5, with D tentatively TRBD1 (5 bases). V shed 6 bases and J shed 7 bases, with 13 bases lying between them. Germline values: CDR1 MNHEY, CDR2 SVGEGT. The CDR3 has 13 residues. CDR3 region: CASSPGGWQPQHF. In DNA form, the CDR3 reads TGTGCCAGCAGCCCTGGGGGGTGGCAGCCCCAGCATTTT.

As for this clone: In the same sample, other DNA sequences code for this CDR3. This sequence joins TRBV7-2 and TRBJ1-2, with TRBD1 matching 8 bases. V was pared by 3 bases and J by 3 bases, with 0 bases of the junction left unmatched. Germline V gives CDR1 SGHTA, CDR2 FQGNSA. The CDR3 consists of 13 residues. The CDR3 nucleotides are TGTGCCAGCAGCTTGACAGGGGACTATGGCTACACCTTC. Protein sequence: CASSLTGDYGYTF.

The chain couples TRBV24-1 to TRBJ2-3; D is possibly TRBD2 (6 bases). V gave up 4 bases and J gave up 1 base, with 14 bases separating them. CDR3 length: 16 residues. Germline CDR1 reads KGHDR; CDR2 reads SFDVKD. The DNA for the CDR3 is TGTGCCACCAGTGACCCCAGGGTAGCGGGCACAGATACGCAGTATTTT. Protein: CATSDPRVAGTDTQYF.

The genes are TRBV5-5 and TRBJ2-7, with D perhaps TRBD2 (6 bases). This CDR3 region has 16 residues. The germline V and J ends were trimmed by 1 base and 5 bases, with 19 bases remaining between them. Germline assignment: CDR1 SGHKS and CDR2 YYEKEE (reference sequence). The CDR3 is CASSLSVAGSPNEQYF. The CDR3, as DNA: TGTGCCAGCAGCTTGTCTGTTGCGGGATCCCCTAACGAGCAGTACTTC. The whole variable domain, filled in from reference TRBV5-5 and TRBJ2-7, reads DAGVTQSPTHLIKTRGQQVTLRCSPISGHKSVSWYQQVLGQGPQFIFQYYEKEERGRGNFPDRFSARQFPNYSSELNVNALLLGDSALYLCASSLSVAGSPNEQYFGPGTRLTVT.

The genes are TRBV2 and TRBJ2-7; 8 positions match TRBD1. The CDR3 totals 15 residues. V lost 5 bases and J lost 0; bases outside the gene matches: 6. Germline V lookup: CDR1 SNHLY, CDR2 FYNNEI. CDR3 loop: CASSQDRVNSYEQYF. The CDR3, as DNA: TGTGCCAGCAGTCAGGACAGGGTAAACTCCTACGAGCAGTACTTC.

The chain joins TRBV5-6 to TRBJ1-1; D is unclear. The V and J ends lost 0 bases and 2 bases respectively, with 8 bases between them. This CDR3 contains 14 residues. CDR1 and CDR2 (germline): SGHDT, YYEEEE. In nucleotides, the CDR3 is TGTGCCAGCAGCTTGGTCGGAGCAAACACTGAAGCTTTCTTT. Encoded protein: CASSLVGANTEAFF.

This chain joins TRBV6-2 or TRBV6-3 and TRBJ2-2; 7 bases line up with TRBD1. Germline V gene lookup returns CDR1 MNHEY and CDR2 SVGEGT. CDR3 length: 15 residues. V lost 4 bases to trimming and J lost 1 base; unmatched junction nucleotides: 3. CDR3 nucleotide sequence: TGTGCCAGCAGTTGGGGACAGTTGAACACCGGGGAGCTGTTTTTT. The encoded protein is CASSWGQLNTGELFF.